This passage covers 21 T cell receptor beta chains from one sample sequenced in a study of T and B cells in COVID-19 patients. TRB rearrangements were amplified by multiplex PCR with BIOMED2 TRB-A/B primers. TCRdb recomputed calls from the multiplex PCR reads with MiXCR, one row per CDR3 protein. The sample holds about 21,000 distinct CDR3 sequences, approximately 30% seen once. Each TRB amplification used roughly 240-550 ng of genomic DNA from blood. The specimen sequenced was blood. Source of these receptors: a human donor who had recovered from COVID-19.

This rearrangement joins TRBV30 to TRBJ2-3; 7 bases are a match to TRBD2. Trimming cost V 0 bases and J 0 bases; bases outside gene matches: 3. The CDR3 is made up of 15 amino acids. The germline gives CDR1 GTSNPN, CDR2 SVGIG (reference sequence). This CDR3 reads CAWSVLGGSTDTQYF. As DNA, the CDR3 is TGTGCCTGGAGTGTACTGGGGGGGAGCACAGATACGCAGTATTTT.

By its share, this clonotype is medium-sized (0.01 to 0.1%). The CDR3 nucleotides are TGTGCCACCAGCAGGTGGCAGGGTAATTACGAGCAGTACTTC. Its translation is CATSRWQGNYEQYF. This sequence joins TRBV15 and TRBJ2-7; tentatively, D is TRBD1 (5 bases). The germline V and J ends were trimmed by 3 bases and 4 bases, with 13 bases remaining between them. The CDR3 spans 14 residues. The V gene's germline CDR1 is LNHNV and CDR2 YYDKDF (reference sequence).

This clonotype was counted many times. The gene calls are TRBV19 and TRBJ1-2; a weak D match, TRBD1 (6 bases). CDR1 and CDR2 from the germline V gene are LNHDA and SQIVND (reference sequence). CDR3 length: 13 residues. The V end was cut by 1 base, the J end by 8 bases, with 11 bases between. The CDR3 reads CASSIATGRGYTF. In DNA, the CDR3 is TGTGCCAGTAGTATAGCGACAGGACGGGGCTACACCTTC.

This clonotype was seen a handful of times. This chain connects TRBV28 to TRBJ1-3; the match to TRBD1 covers 8 bases. Germline CDR1 and CDR2: MDHEN and SYDVKM. V shed 5 bases, J shed 2 bases, and the junction held 5 bases outside the gene matches. The CDR3 covers 15 residues. The CDR3 reads CASSPRTGTGNTIYF. The CDR3 coding sequence is TGTGCCAGCAGTCCACGGACAGGGACTGGAAACACCATATATTTT.

This clonotype was seen a single time. A junction boundary mismatches the germline segment, possibly from a read error. This chain uses TRBV27 with TRBJ2-5; TRBD2 agrees at 8 bases. This CDR3 has 14 amino acids. Germline V CDR1 and CDR2: MNHEY, SMNVEV (reference sequence). CDR3 residues: CASSESPGGKTQYF. DNA of the CDR3: TGCGCCAGCAGTGAGTCGCCGGGGGGGAAGACCCAGTACTTC.

The chain carries TRBV4-2 and TRBJ2-3; D gene uncertain. Germline CDR1 LGHNA, CDR2 YNFKEQ. This CDR3 has 15 residues. Deletions cut 0 bases from V and 6 bases from J, with 13 bases between. The CDR3 region is CASSQDLEVADTQYF. The CDR3, as DNA: TGTGCCAGCAGCCAAGACCTCGAAGTGGCGGATACGCAGTATTTT.

This clonotype was picked up a small number of times. This chain uses TRBV6-4 with TRBJ2-1; no reliable D call. CDR1 is MRHNA, CDR2 SNTAGT, per germline. The CDR3 contains 15 residues. Trimming left V 3 bases short and J 0 bases short, with 9 bases between. CDR3 nucleotide sequence: TGTGCCAGCAGTGAAACCGTTAACTCCTACAATGAGCAGTTCTTC. Translated, it gives CASSETVNSYNEQFF.

In this sample, this clonotype turned up a few times. The junction differs from germline at one of its ends, possibly a read error. The J gene is TRBJ2-1, the V gene TRBV5-5; either TRBD1 or TRBD2 may supply D (5 bases each). CDR1 is SGHKS, CDR2 YYEKEE, per germline (reference sequence). This CDR3 comprises 14 residues. CDR3 nucleotide sequence: TGTGCCAGCAGCCCCGGGACCTCCTCCAATGAGCAGTTCTTC. Protein product: CASSPGTSSNEQFF.

The table lists this clonotype with a few counts. The genes are TRBV10-3 and TRBJ1-5, with D uncertain. The V end was cut by 1 base, the J end by 2 bases, with 6 bases between. This CDR3 is built from 14 residues. Germline V gives CDR1 ENHRY, CDR2 SYGVKD. The CDR3 spells CAISEYQGNQPQHF. CDR3 coding DNA: TGTGCCATCAGTGAGTACCAGGGCAATCAGCCCCAGCATTTT.

The V gene is TRBV5-1, the J gene TRBJ1-4; D ambiguous. The CDR3 runs 13 residues. In germline, CDR1 is SGHRS, CDR2 YFSETQ. Trimming shortened V by 4 bases and J by 5 bases, and 9 bases separated the two germline ends. CDR3 amino acids: CASSPNRNEKLFF. CDR3 nucleotide sequence: TGCGCCAGCAGCCCGAACCGCAATGAAAAACTGTTTTTT. Supplemented by reference TRBV5-1 and TRBJ1-4, the full variable domain reads KAGVTQTPRYLIKTRGQQVTLSCSPISGHRSVSWYQQTPGQGLQFLFEYFSETQRNKGNFPGRFSGRQFSNSRSEMNVSTLELGDSALYLCASSPNRNEKLFFGSGTQLSVL.

This clonotype was counted at least ten times. This rearrangement joins TRBV19 to TRBJ1-6; 7 bases are a match to TRBD1. The CDR3 sequence is 16 residues long. V was pared by 5 bases and J by 6 bases, with 10 bases of the junction left unmatched. Germline CDR1 LNHDA, CDR2 SQIVND (reference sequence). DNA for the CDR3: TGTGCCAGTAGTTTTTCCGGGACAGAGACTAATTCACCCCTCCACTTT. Its protein product is CASSFSGTETNSPLHF.

This rearrangement joins TRBV10-3 to TRBJ2-3; D is possibly TRBD1 (5 bases). The length of the CDR3 is 14 residues. In germline, CDR1 is ENHRY, CDR2 SYGVKD. V dropped 3 bases and J dropped 1 base, with 8 bases sitting between them. CDR3 loop: CAISDWGRTDTQYF. CDR3 nucleotide sequence: TGTGCCATCAGTGATTGGGGCCGCACAGATACGCAGTATTTT.

The chain employs TRBV18 and TRBJ1-5; no definite D call. Between the trimmed V and J ends, which lost 2 bases and 0 bases, there was a span of 11 bases. Germline V gene data show CDR1 as KGHSH and CDR2 as LQKENI. There are 16 residues in the CDR3. CDR3 in amino acids: CASSPSGAYSNQPQHF. The CDR3 DNA reads as TGTGCCAGCTCACCATCAGGAGCCTATAGCAATCAGCCCCAGCATTTT.

In the case of this clonotype: A much larger clonotype is one base distant, so this may be a read error. The CDR3 loop is CAWSPRDTNNEQFF. The CDR3 nucleotides are TGTGCCTGGAGTCCGAGAGACACCAACAATGAGCAGTTCTTC. This chain joins TRBV30 and TRBJ2-1; no firm D call. The germline CDR1 and CDR2 sequences are GTSNPN and SVGIG (reference sequence). Trimming shortened V by 2 bases and J by 5 bases, and 13 bases separated the two germline ends. CDR3 size: 14 residues.

This clonotype appeared a few times. The chain employs TRBV7-6 and TRBJ2-3, with 7 nucleotides matching TRBD2. From germline, CDR1 is SGHVS and CDR2 FNYEAQ. This CDR3 region has 16 residues. V trimming: 5 bases; J trimming: 1 base; junction bases outside the gene matches: 9. Here the CDR3 DNA reads TGTGCCAGCAGCCCAAACCTGGCGGGGGGCACAGATACGCAGTATTTT. Protein product: CASSPNLAGGTDTQYF.

This clonotype ranks as large. This chain connects TRBV29-1 to TRBJ2-1; D unclear. V was trimmed by 4 bases and J by 2 bases, leaving 12 bases between them. Germline CDR1 and CDR2: SQVTM and ANQGSEA. CDR3 length: 14 amino acids. The CDR3 loop is CSVVPSSPYNEQFF. The CDR3 nucleotides are TGCAGCGTTGTACCGAGCTCACCCTACAATGAGCAGTTCTTC.

This clonotype appeared once. The gene calls are TRBV11-3 and TRBJ2-7, with D hard to call. CDR1 SGHNT and CDR2 YENEEA come from the germline V gene. CDR3 length equals 13 residues. Trimming cost V 0 bases and J 6 bases, with 9 bases left between them. CDR3 nucleotides: TGTGCCAGCAGCTTAGAGGACGTCGCCGAGCAGTACTTC. Amino acid sequence: CASSLEDVAEQYF.

This clonotype is labeled medium-sized. The chain recombines TRBV30 with TRBJ2-3; 11 nucleotides agree with TRBD1. CDR1 is GTSNPN and CDR2 is SVGIG in the germline V gene (reference sequence). Unmatched junction bases numbered 9, after V lost 3 bases and J lost 4 bases. CDR3 length equals 16 residues. The CDR3 sequence is CAWSIWTGGSPDTQYF. CDR3 bases: TGTGCCTGGAGCATCTGGACAGGGGGCTCCCCAGATACGCAGTATTTT.

This clonotype has a count of ten or more. V and J are TRBV15 and TRBJ2-1; D possibly corresponds to TRBD1 (7 bases). V lost 1 base and J 4 bases, leaving 11 bases between the germline ends. Germline assignment: CDR1 LNHNV and CDR2 YYDKDF (reference sequence). The CDR3 loop spans 15 amino acids. The CDR3 DNA reads as TGTGCCACCAGCAGAGGCCAGGGGGGATACAATGAGCAGTTCTTC. This gives the protein CATSRGQGGYNEQFF. The variable domain in full, with the rest retrieved from reference TRBV15 and TRBJ2-1, is DAMVIQNPRYQVTQFGKPVTLSCSQTLNHNVMYWYQQKSSQAPKLLFHYYDKDFNNEADTPDNFQSRRPNTSFCFLDIRSPGLGDTAMYLCATSRGQGGYNEQFFGPGTRLTVL.

V usage is TRBV6-5 and J usage is TRBJ1-6; a possible D gene is TRBD1 (5 bases). Germline V gene data show CDR1 as MNHEY and CDR2 as SVGAGI. Trimming pared 5 bases from V and 9 bases from J, leaving 17 bases between. CDR3 length: 15 residues. The CDR3 bases are TGTGCCAGCAGTGCCAGGACATCCGAGGCTTCACCCCTCCACTTT. This gives the protein CASSARTSEASPLHF.

About this clonotype itself: This may come from a read error, since a much larger clone is one base off. The chain carries TRBV6-5 and TRBJ2-1; 7 nucleotides agree with TRBD1. There are 12 residues in the CDR3. Germline V gives CDR1 MNHEY, CDR2 SVGAGI. The V gene end was trimmed by 5 bases and the J gene end by 11 bases; junction bases not matched to a gene: 6. The CDR3 region is CASSPSGQKQFF. The CDR3 coding sequence is TGTGCCAGCAGTCCTTCGGGACAGAAGCAGTTCTTC.